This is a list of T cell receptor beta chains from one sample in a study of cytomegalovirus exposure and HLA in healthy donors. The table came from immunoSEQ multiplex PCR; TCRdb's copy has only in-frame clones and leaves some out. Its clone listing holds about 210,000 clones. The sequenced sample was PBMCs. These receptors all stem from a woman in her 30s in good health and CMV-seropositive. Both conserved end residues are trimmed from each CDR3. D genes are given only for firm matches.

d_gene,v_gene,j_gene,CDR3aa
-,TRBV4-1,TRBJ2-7,ASSQKGDEQY
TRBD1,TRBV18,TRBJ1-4,ASSPRTGEEKLF
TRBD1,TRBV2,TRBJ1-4,ASSGQGPNEKLF
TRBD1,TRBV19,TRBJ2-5,ASTTRGDSSQETQY
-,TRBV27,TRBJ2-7,ASSIGIKDTFSYEQY
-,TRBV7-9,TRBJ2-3,ASSLLRTDTQY
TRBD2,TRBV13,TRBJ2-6,ASSSRLAGAGANVLT
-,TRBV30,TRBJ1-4,AWGKDRFNEKLF
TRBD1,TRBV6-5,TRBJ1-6,ASSYSGTGLGSPLH
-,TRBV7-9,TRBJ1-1,ASSSQVNTEAF
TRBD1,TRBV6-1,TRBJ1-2,ASSEAGQGYGYT
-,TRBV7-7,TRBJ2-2,ASSYVSGANTGELF
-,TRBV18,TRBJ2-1,ASSPVPTPSVLNEQF
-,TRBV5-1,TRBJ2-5,ASSLSVRLQETQY
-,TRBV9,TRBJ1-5,ASSPDSYSNQPQH
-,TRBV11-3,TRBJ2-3,ASSLIPGTDTQY
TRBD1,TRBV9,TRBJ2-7,ASSVRDRDYEQY
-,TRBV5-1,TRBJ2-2,ASSLGASNTGELF
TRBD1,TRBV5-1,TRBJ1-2,ASSLGTGEGYT
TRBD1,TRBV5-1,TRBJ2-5,ASRRDRQETQY
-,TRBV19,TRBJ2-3,ASSLSGPYTDTQY
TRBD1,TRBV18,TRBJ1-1,ASSDLGQGITEAF
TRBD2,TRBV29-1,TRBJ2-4,SVRGRLAKNIQY
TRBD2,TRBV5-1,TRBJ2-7,ASSWVSGGRSEQY
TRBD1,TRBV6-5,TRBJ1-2,ASSNRDRGNGYT
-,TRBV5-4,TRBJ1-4,ASSQGREKLF
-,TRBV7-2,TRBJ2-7,ASSLAGGDYEQY
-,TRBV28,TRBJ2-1,ASSPYNEQF
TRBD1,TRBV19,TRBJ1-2,ASSKQGGDYGYT
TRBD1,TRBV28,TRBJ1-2,ASRGGQGDYGYT
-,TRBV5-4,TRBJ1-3,ASSLEGGPSGNTIY
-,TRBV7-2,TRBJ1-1,ASTRRGFTEAF
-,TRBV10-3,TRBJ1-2,AISDPQGEFLLWGYT
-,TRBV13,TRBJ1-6,ASSLFGRGRDNSPLH
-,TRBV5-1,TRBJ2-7,ASSKGEAGYEQY
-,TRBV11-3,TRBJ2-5,ASSRGPLEETQY
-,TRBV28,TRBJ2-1,ASTLGLEQF
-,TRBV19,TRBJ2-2,ASSIAGSDTGELF
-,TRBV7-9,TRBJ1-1,ASSLPPPGRLSAF
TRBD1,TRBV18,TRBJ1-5,ASSPGQGEYPPQH
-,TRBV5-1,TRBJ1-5,ASSPRPDIRPQH
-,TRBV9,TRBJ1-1,ASSPPQNTEAF
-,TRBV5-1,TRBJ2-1,ASSLEGGSYNEQF
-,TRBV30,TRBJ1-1,AWNSGDTEAF
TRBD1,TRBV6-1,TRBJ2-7,ASSPYRDRAYEQY
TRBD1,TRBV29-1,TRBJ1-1,SVPGQGAHREAF
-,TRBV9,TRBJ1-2,ASSVDLGVPGGYT
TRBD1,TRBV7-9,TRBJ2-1,ASSLEEGTGMNEQF
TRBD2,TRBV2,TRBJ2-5,ASSGRTSGTETQY
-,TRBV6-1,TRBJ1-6,ASSEGLGSSPLH